A selection of T cell receptor beta chains follows, all from one sample in a study of blood T cell repertoires in COVID-19. The method was immunoSEQ multiplex PCR; TCRdb's version includes in-frame clones alone and lacks a portion of them. The repertoire holds about 14,000 clones, with 65% to 90% as singletons. The sequenced sample was peripheral blood. These receptors were taken from a woman aged 45-65 years with active or convalescent COVID-19. Each CDR3 is given with its conserved first and last residue. A D gene is named only where the DNA matches it firmly. Not all rows give a size; the values are once, few, many and, for expanded clones, a class.

d_call,clone_size,v_call,j_call,cdr3_aa,cdr3_nt
NA,medium-sized,TRBV2,TRBJ1-6,CASSLNRDLDSPLHF,TGTGCCAGCAGTCTCAACAGGGATTTGGATTCACCCCTCCACTTT
TRBD2,NA,TRBV7-9,TRBJ2-2,CASSSGTSSAGELFF,TGTGCCAGCAGCTCCGGGACTAGCAGCGCCGGGGAGCTGTTTTTT
TRBD1,NA,TRBV19,TRBJ2-3,CASSRTGVSTDTQYF,TGTGCCAGTAGCCGGACAGGGGTTAGCACAGATACGCAGTATTTT
TRBD2,NA,TRBV9,TRBJ2-6,CASQGLAGISSGANVLTF,TGTGCCTCGCAGGGGCTAGCGGGGATCAGCTCTGGGGCCAACGTCCTGACTTTC
TRBD1,NA,TRBV27,TRBJ2-7,CASSSYGTGQDEQYF,TGTGCCAGCAGTTCCTACGGGACAGGGCAGGACGAGCAGTACTTC
NA,few,TRBV5-6,TRBJ1-1,CASSLAERSEAFF,TGTGCCAGCAGCTTGGCCGAACGGAGTGAAGCTTTCTTT
TRBD1,NA,TRBV4-1,TRBJ1-1,CASSQYPGQGDTEAFF,TGCGCCAGCAGCCAATACCCGGGACAGGGGGACACTGAAGCTTTCTTT
NA,NA,TRBV12-5,TRBJ2-1,CASGLAPTIPEQFF,TGTGCTAGTGGTTTGGCCCCCACTATCCCTGAGCAGTTCTTC
TRBD2,NA,TRBV6-5,TRBJ2-7,CASSYEGLAGAYEQYF,TGTGCCAGCAGTTACGAGGGACTAGCGGGGGCTTACGAGCAGTACTTC
TRBD2,NA,TRBV3-1/TRBV3-2,TRBJ2-1,CASSQVSLLAGGPNEQFF,TGTGCCAGCAGCCAAGTTTCCCTACTAGCGGGAGGGCCAAATGAGCAGTTCTTC
NA,NA,TRBV6-5,TRBJ2-7,CASSTGTRYEQYF,TGTGCCAGCAGTACCGGGACTCGCTACGAGCAGTACTTC
NA,NA,TRBV25-1,TRBJ1-6,CASRKLVGDNSPLHF,TGTGCCAGCAGGAAACTGGTAGGGGATAATTCACCCCTCCACTTT
NA,few,TRBV27,TRBJ2-7,CASLTYEQYF,TGTGCCAGCCTAACCTACGAGCAGTACTTC
NA,NA,TRBV7-2,TRBJ2-5,CASSLGVARVETQYF,TGTGCCAGCAGCTTAGGTGTGGCCCGGGTTGAGACCCAGTACTTC
TRBD2,NA,TRBV19,TRBJ2-1,CASSIYETSVLVEQFF,TGTGCCAGTAGTATTTATGAGACTAGCGTGTTGGTTGAGCAGTTCTTC
NA,NA,TRBV5-5,TRBJ2-7,CASSFGFGAYEQYF,TGTGCCAGCAGCTTTGGGTTTGGAGCCTACGAGCAGTACTTC
TRBD1,NA,TRBV27,TRBJ2-2,CASSFPDRDQPSTMNTGELFF,TGTGCCAGCAGTTTTCCGGACAGGGACCAACCCTCGACGATGAACACCGGGGAGCTGTTTTTT
NA,NA,TRBV18,TRBJ2-3,CASSPDQSSTDTQYF,TGTGCCAGCTCACCAGATCAGTCTAGCACAGATACGCAGTATTTT
TRBD1,NA,TRBV18,TRBJ1-1,CASSPRGRGLVNTEAFF,TGTGCCAGCTCACCAAGGGGCAGGGGGTTGGTGAACACTGAAGCTTTCTTT
TRBD2,NA,TRBV19,TRBJ2-1,CASSRRTSLQFF,TGTGCCAGTAGTAGAAGGACTAGTTTGCAGTTCTTC
NA,once,TRBV19,TRBJ2-2,CASSIVRGITGELFF,TGTGCCAGTAGTATAGTACGGGGAATCACCGGGGAGCTGTTTTTT
TRBD1,NA,TRBV27,TRBJ1-1,CASSVGGGTEAFF,TGTGCCAGCAGCGTAGGGGGCGGGACTGAAGCTTTCTTT
TRBD1,few,TRBV19,TRBJ1-2,CASRPGTEYGYTF,TGTGCCAGTAGGCCCGGGACAGAATATGGCTACACCTTC
NA,NA,TRBV14,TRBJ2-3,CASSQGRHTDTQYF,TGTGCCAGCAGCCAGGGGAGGCACACAGATACGCAGTATTTT
TRBD2,NA,TRBV9,TRBJ2-7,CASSVGGLAGSYEQYF,TGTGCCAGCAGCGTGGGGGGACTAGCGGGATCCTACGAGCAGTACTTC
NA,NA,TRBV19,TRBJ2-3,CASRLTGPTDTQYF,TGTGCCAGTAGGTTGACAGGCCCCACAGATACGCAGTATTTT
NA,NA,TRBV27,TRBJ2-7,CASSLSRQTYEQYF,TGTGCCAGCAGTTTATCGCGACAGACCTACGAGCAGTACTTC
NA,NA,TRBV5-1,TRBJ1-2,CASSLGQGANGYTF,TGCGCCAGCAGCTTGGGTCAGGGCGCGAATGGCTACACCTTC
TRBD1,NA,TRBV6-5,TRBJ1-1,CASGTVGTEAFF,TGTGCCAGCGGGACAGTAGGCACTGAAGCTTTCTTT
NA,NA,TRBV21-1,TRBJ2-7,CASSKGGTSGRGSYEQYF,TGTGCCAGCAGCAAAGGTGGGACTAGCGGGAGGGGTTCCTACGAGCAGTACTTC
TRBD1,NA,TRBV19,TRBJ2-1,CASSMNRGPPPNEQFF,TGTGCCAGTAGTATGAACAGGGGGCCCCCTCCCAATGAGCAGTTCTTC
TRBD2,once,TRBV5-1,TRBJ2-5,CASRASGGDEETQYF,TGCGCCAGCCGAGCCAGCGGGGGGGATGAAGAGACCCAGTACTTC
NA,NA,TRBV28,TRBJ2-7,CASSLRLGLELDEQYF,TGTGCCAGCAGTTTAAGGCTCGGCCTAGAGTTGGACGAGCAGTACTTC
NA,NA,TRBV5-1,TRBJ1-1,CASSQRTAMNTEAFF,TGCGCCAGCAGCCAGAGGACAGCGATGAACACTGAAGCTTTCTTT
NA,NA,TRBV7-8,TRBJ2-4,CASSLRRPTGGLAKNIQYF,TGTGCCAGCAGCTTACGGAGGCCGACAGGCGGACTAGCCAAAAACATTCAGTACTTC
NA,once,TRBV6-1,TRBJ1-6,CASSEGRGFNSYNSPLHF,TGTGCCAGCAGTGAAGGAAGAGGGTTCAACTCCTATAATTCACCCCTCCACTTT
TRBD2,NA,TRBV9,TRBJ2-5,CASNSGGIGTQYF,TGTGCCAGCAATAGCGGGGGCATTGGGACCCAGTACTTC
NA,NA,TRBV29-1,TRBJ2-3,CSVDYTDPDTQYF,TGCAGCGTTGATTATACAGACCCAGATACGCAGTATTTT
TRBD1,NA,TRBV7-2,TRBJ1-2,CASSLSVGTENGYTF,TGTGCCAGCAGCCTATCGGTTGGGACAGAGAATGGCTACACCTTC
NA,NA,TRBV4-1,TRBJ1-2,CASSHIQGRSYTF,TGCGCCAGCAGCCACATCCAGGGGCGGAGCTACACCTTC